This is a list of T cell receptor beta chains from one sample in a study of T cell repertoires in cytomegalovirus infection. Each CDR3 protein is one row after TCRdb ran MiXCR on the reads. The table lists fewer than 650,000 distinct CDR3 sequences, roughly 42% of them singletons. For these receptors, no antigen is known. This material consisted of cultured PBMCs, taken from culture after CMV antigen stimulation. The receptors come from a human donor in good health (CMV status not recorded). Some clones in this sample may be carry-over from other donors' samples. The CDR3 runs from the conserved cysteine through the conserved F or W. A D gene is named only where the DNA matches it firmly. The size of a clone is reported for some rows only, either as once, few or many, or as a class for expanded clones.

j_call	clone_size	d_call	v_call	cdr3_nt	cdr3_aa
TRBJ1-5	few	-	TRBV2	TGTGCCAGCACGAGGGAGAGCAATCAGCCCCAGCATTTT	CASTRESNQPQHF
TRBJ1-2	-	TRBD1	TRBV18	TGTGCCAGCTCACCGAGGGACAGGGCGGCCGGCTACACCTTC	CASSPRDRAAGYTF
TRBJ1-2	-	-	TRBV5-1	TGCGCCAGCAGCTTGGTAGGGCAACAGGACGGCTACACCTTC	CASSLVGQQDGYTF
TRBJ2-7	few	-	TRBV18	TGTGCCAGCTCACCGCCCACAGGCCCTTCCTACGAGCAGTACTTC	CASSPPTGPSYEQYF
TRBJ2-7	few	TRBD1	TRBV27	TGTGCCAGCAGTTTAAGAGGGGGCGTACAACACGAGCAGTACTTC	CASSLRGGVQHEQYF
TRBJ1-6	few	TRBD1	TRBV12-3/TRBV12-4	TGTGCCAGCAGCGACCGGACAGGGAAGAATTCACCCCTCCACTTT	CASSDRTGKNSPLHF
TRBJ2-1	-	-	TRBV7-9	TGTGCCAGCAGCTTAGGCAGTGTGAGTGAGCAGTTCTTC	CASSLGSVSEQFF
TRBJ1-4	few	TRBD1	TRBV6-6	TGTGCCAGCAGTCCTACAGGGGGGCGGACTAATGAAAAACTGTTTTTT	CASSPTGGRTNEKLFF
TRBJ1-6	many	-	TRBV7-8	TGTGCCAGCAGCTTAGCGCCAGGATTAGCAAATTCACCCCTCCACTTT	CASSLAPGLANSPLHF
TRBJ2-3	-	TRBD2	TRBV29-1	TGCAGCGTTTCGAGGGGTGGCGGGAGATTGGATACGCAGTATTTT	CSVSRGGGRLDTQYF
TRBJ1-3	-	-	TRBV7-9	TGTGCCAGCAGCTTAGGGAACCCAGGGGCTGGAAACACCATATATTTT	CASSLGNPGAGNTIYF
TRBJ1-2	-	-	TRBV11-2	TGTGCCAGCAGCTTAGAGGAGGGACTCATCAACTATGGCTACACCTTC	CASSLEEGLINYGYTF
TRBJ1-2	-	TRBD1	TRBV29-1	TGCAGCGTTCTAGGAGGGGGCCGGCTAGTCTATGGCTACACCTTC	CSVLGGGRLVYGYTF
TRBJ2-7	-	TRBD1	TRBV7-8	TGTGCCAGCAGCTTCAGACAGGGCCCCTACGAGCAGTACTTC	CASSFRQGPYEQYF
TRBJ2-7	-	-	TRBV2	TGTGCCAGCAACAGGGCGTCCTACGAGCAGTACTTC	CASNRASYEQYF
TRBJ1-4	-	-	TRBV12-3/TRBV12-4	TGTGCCAGCAGTTTAAGGGCAGCCGGTAATGAAAAACTGTTTTTT	CASSLRAAGNEKLFF
TRBJ1-4	-	-	TRBV12-3/TRBV12-4	TGTGCCAGCCGGGGGGCCCTAGGGCAAAAACTGTTTTTT	CASRGALGQKLFF
TRBJ2-7	-	-	TRBV27	TGTGCCAGCAGTCCGATGGACAGATCTTACGAGCAGTACTTC	CASSPMDRSYEQYF
TRBJ2-3	-	-	TRBV7-2	TGTGCCAGCAGCTCTTGGGGGCAAGATACGCAGTATTTT	CASSSWGQDTQYF
TRBJ1-2	few	-	TRBV6-1	TGTGCCAGCAGTGAAGCAGGGCCATCTAACTATGGCTACACCTTC	CASSEAGPSNYGYTF
TRBJ1-5	many	TRBD1	TRBV7-2	TGTGCCAGCAGCTTAGCGGGGCAGGGGGTCGCGCCCCAGCATTTT	CASSLAGQGVAPQHF
TRBJ2-2	-	-	TRBV12-3/TRBV12-4	TGTGCCAGCAGTCTACGGTCCACGTCGCTGGGGGAGCTGTTTTTT	CASSLRSTSLGELFF
TRBJ2-1	-	TRBD1	TRBV11-2	TGTGCCAGCAGCCGAACAGGGGGCATCTACAATGAGCAGTTCTTC	CASSRTGGIYNEQFF
TRBJ1-6	-	-	TRBV11-2	TGTGCCAGCAGCATGGGCCTGGGTTCACCCCTCCACTTT	CASSMGLGSPLHF
TRBJ1-2	few	TRBD1	TRBV13	TGTGCCAGCAGCTTAGGCACAGGGGACTATGGCTACACCTTC	CASSLGTGDYGYTF
TRBJ2-2	once	-	TRBV3-1	TGTGCCAGCAGCCAAGATTCTGAGGACACTAGATTTTCGACCGGGGAGCTGTTTTTT	CASSQDSEDTRFSTGELFF
TRBJ1-3	-	-	TRBV7-9	TGTGCCCGGGACGGTGGCTCTGGAAACACCATATATTTT	CARDGGSGNTIYF
TRBJ1-6	-	TRBD1	TRBV30	TGTGCCTGGAGTGAGGACAGGGGGATGTGCCCCAATTCACCCCTCCACTTT	CAWSEDRGMCPNSPLHF
TRBJ1-5	-	-	TRBV12-3/TRBV12-4	TGTGCCAGCGCAAGCCGAGAAGAACCGGTACAGCCCCAGCATTTT	CASASREEPVQPQHF
TRBJ2-7	-	TRBD2	TRBV2	TGTGCCAGCAGCGACCGATTACTAGCGGGTCGATACGAGCAGTACTTC	CASSDRLLAGRYEQYF
TRBJ2-7	-	-	TRBV6-5	TGTGCCAGCAGCACCGGGACGGGCTACGAGCAGTACTTC	CASSTGTGYEQYF
TRBJ2-2	-	TRBD2	TRBV7-9	TGTGCCAGCAGCTCACCTAGCGGGGGTCCTACCACCGGGGAGCTGTTTTTT	CASSSPSGGPTTGELFF
TRBJ2-1	-	-	TRBV7-2	TGTGCCAGCAGCTTAGAACCTCCCCACAATGAGCAGTTCTTC	CASSLEPPHNEQFF
TRBJ2-2	-	-	TRBV5-6	TGTGCCAGCAGCTCCATAGGCCGGGAGTTGGCCGGGGAGCTGTTTTTT	CASSSIGRELAGELFF
TRBJ2-3	-	TRBD1	TRBV11-2	TGTGCCAGCAGCAGAACAGGGGGCGCATGGGATACGCAGTATTTT	CASSRTGGAWDTQYF
TRBJ2-5	-	-	TRBV4-2	TGTGCCAGCAGCCATCAGACCGACCAAGAGACCCAGTACTTC	CASSHQTDQETQYF